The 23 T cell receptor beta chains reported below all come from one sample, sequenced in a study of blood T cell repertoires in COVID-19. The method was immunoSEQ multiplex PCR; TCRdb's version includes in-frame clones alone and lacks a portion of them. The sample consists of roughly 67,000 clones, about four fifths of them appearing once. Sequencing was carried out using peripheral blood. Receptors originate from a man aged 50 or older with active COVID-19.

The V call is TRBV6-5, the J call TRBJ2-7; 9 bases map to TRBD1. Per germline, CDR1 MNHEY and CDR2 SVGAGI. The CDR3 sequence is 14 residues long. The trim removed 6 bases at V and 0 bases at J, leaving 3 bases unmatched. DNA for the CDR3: TGTGCCAGCAGAGGACAGGGGAGCTCCTACGAGCAGTACTTC. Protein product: CASRGQGSSYEQYF.

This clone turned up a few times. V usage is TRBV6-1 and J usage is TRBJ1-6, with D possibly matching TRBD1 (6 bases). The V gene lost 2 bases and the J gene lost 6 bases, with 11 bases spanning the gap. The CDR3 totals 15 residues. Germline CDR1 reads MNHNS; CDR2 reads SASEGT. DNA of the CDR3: TGTGCCAGCAGTGAACGCGCAGGGGCTAATTCACCCCTCCACTTT. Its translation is CASSERAGANSPLHF.

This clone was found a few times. The CDR3 spells CASSSTHYEQYF. The DNA of the CDR3 is TGTGCCAGCAGTTCTACCCACTACGAGCAGTACTTC. The rearrangement uses TRBV11-2 and TRBJ2-7; D unresolved. The V gene lost 6 bases and the J gene lost 3 bases, with 9 bases spanning the gap. Germline V gene sequence: CDR1 SGHAT, CDR2 FQNNGV. This CDR3 contains 12 residues.

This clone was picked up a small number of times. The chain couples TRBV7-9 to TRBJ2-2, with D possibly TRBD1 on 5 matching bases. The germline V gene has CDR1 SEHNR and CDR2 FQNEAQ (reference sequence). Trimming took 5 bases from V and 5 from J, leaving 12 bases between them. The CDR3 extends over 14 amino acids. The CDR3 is CASSVQTATGELFF. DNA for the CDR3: TGTGCCAGCAGCGTGCAGACAGCTACCGGGGAGCTGTTTTTT.

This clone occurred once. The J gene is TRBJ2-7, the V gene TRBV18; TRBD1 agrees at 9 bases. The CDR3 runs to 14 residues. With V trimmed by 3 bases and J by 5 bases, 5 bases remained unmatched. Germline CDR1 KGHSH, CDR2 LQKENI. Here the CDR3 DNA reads TGTGCCAGCTCACCCTACAGGGGGCTCCACGAGCAGTACTTC. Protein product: CASSPYRGLHEQYF.

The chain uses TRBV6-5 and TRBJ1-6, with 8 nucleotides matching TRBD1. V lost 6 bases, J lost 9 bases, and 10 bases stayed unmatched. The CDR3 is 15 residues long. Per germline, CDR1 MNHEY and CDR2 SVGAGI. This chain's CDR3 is CASSAVGTGGSPLHF. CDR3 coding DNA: TGTGCCAGCAGCGCAGTGGGGACAGGCGGTTCACCCCTCCACTTT.

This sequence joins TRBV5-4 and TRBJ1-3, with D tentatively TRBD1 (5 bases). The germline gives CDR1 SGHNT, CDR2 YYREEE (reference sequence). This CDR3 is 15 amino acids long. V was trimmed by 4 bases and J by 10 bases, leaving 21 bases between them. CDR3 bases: TGTGCCAGCAGCCAATACGGGGGTTATTCCGGGACCATATATTTT. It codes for CASSQYGGYSGTIYF.

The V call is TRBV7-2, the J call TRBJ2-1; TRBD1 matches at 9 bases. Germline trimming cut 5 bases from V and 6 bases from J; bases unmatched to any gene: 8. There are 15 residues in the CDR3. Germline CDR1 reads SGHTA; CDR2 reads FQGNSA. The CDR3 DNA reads TGTGCCAGCAGCCCTGCCGGGACAGGGTTCAATGAGCAGTTCTTC. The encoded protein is CASSPAGTGFNEQFF.

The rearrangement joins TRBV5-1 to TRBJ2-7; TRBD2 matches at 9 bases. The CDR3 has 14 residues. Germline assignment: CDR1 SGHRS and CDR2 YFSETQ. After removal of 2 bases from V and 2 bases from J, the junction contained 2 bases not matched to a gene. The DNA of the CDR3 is TGCGCCAGCAGCTTAACTAGCGGGCCCTACGAGCAGTACTTC. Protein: CASSLTSGPYEQYF.

As DNA, the CDR3 is TGTGCCAGCAGCACGGGCCTAGCCGCCTACGAGCAGTACTTC. This gives the protein CASSTGLAAYEQYF. The V call is TRBV9, the J call TRBJ2-7; TRBD2 might be the D (5 bases). CDR1 is SGDLS and CDR2 is YYNGEE in the germline V gene. The CDR3 is 14 residues long. V shed 4 bases and J shed 2 bases, with 13 bases lying between them.

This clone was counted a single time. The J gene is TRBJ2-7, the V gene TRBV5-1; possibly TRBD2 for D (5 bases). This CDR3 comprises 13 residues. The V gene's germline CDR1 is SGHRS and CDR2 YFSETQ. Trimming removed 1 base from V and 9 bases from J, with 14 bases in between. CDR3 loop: CASSLQPAGMQYF. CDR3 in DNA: TGCGCCAGCAGCTTGCAACCGGCGGGCATGCAGTACTTC.

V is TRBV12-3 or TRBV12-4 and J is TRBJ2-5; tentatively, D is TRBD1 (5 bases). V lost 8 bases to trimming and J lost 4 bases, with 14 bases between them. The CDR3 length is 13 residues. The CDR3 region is CASGKMQGETQYF. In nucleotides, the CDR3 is TGTGCCAGCGGGAAAATGCAGGGAGAGACCCAGTACTTC.

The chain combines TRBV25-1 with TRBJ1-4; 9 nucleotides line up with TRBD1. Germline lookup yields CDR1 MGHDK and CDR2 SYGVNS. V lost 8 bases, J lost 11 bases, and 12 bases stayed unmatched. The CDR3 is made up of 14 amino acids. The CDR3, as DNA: TGTGCCAGCCAAGGACAGGGGACAACGGGCAAACTGTTTTTT. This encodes CASQGQGTTGKLFF.

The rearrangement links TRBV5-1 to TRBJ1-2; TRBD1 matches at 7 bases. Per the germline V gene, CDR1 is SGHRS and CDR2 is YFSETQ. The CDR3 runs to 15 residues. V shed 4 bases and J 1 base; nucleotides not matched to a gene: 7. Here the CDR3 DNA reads TGCGCCAGCAGCACCGGGACAGCTTTTAACTATGGCTACACCTTC. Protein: CASSTGTAFNYGYTF. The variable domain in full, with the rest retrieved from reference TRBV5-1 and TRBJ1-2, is KAGVTQTPRYLIKTRGQQVTLSCSPISGHRSVSWYQQTPGQGLQFLFEYFSETQRNKGNFPGRFSGRQFSNSRSEMNVSTLELGDSALYLCASSTGTAFNYGYTFGSGTRLTVV.

DNA for the CDR3: TGTGCCACCAGCCCCCGACAAGAGGGGGACTACGAGCAGTACTTC. Translated, it gives CATSPRQEGDYEQYF. V gene TRBV15 combines with J gene TRBJ2-7; possible D gene TRBD1, 6 bases. The CDR3 covers 15 residues. V gave up 5 bases and J gave up 3 bases, with 17 bases separating them. Germline values: CDR1 LNHNV, CDR2 YYDKDF (reference sequence).

CDR3 amino acids: CAIKKEQGPPTSYSPLHF. The CDR3 DNA sequence: TGTGCCATCAAGAAGGAGCAGGGGCCACCGACCTCCTATTCACCCCTCCACTTT. The chain uses TRBV2 and TRBJ1-6; D is perhaps TRBD1 (6 bases). Trimming shortened V by 10 bases and J by 8 bases, and 30 bases separated the two germline ends. Germline CDR1 SNHLY, CDR2 FYNNEI. This CDR3 has 18 amino acids.

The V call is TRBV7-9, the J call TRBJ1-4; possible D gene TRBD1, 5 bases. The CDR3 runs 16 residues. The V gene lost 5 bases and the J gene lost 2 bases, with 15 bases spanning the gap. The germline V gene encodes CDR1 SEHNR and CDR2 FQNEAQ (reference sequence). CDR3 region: CASSPSTSGTNEKLFF. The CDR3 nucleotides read TGTGCCAGCAGCCCTAGTACTTCAGGGACTAATGAAAAACTGTTTTTT.

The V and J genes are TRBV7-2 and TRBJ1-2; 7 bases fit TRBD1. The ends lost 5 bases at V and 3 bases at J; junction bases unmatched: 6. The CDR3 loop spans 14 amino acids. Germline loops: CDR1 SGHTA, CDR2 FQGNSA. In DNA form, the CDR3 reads TGTGCCAGCAGCAGAGTAGGGACAGACTATGGCTACACCTTC. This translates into CASSRVGTDYGYTF. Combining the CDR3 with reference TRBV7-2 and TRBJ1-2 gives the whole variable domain GAGVSQSPSNKVTEKGKDVELRCDPISGHTALYWYRQSLGQGLEFLIYFQGNSAPDKSGLPSDRFSAERTGGSVSTLTIQRTQQEDSAVYLCASSRVGTDYGYTFGSGTRLTVV.

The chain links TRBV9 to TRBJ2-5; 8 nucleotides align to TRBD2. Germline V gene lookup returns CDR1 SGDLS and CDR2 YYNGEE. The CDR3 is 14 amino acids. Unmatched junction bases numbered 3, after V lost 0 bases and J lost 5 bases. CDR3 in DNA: TGTGCCAGCAGCGTAGGACTAGCGAAGGAGACCCAGTACTTC. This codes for CASSVGLAKETQYF.

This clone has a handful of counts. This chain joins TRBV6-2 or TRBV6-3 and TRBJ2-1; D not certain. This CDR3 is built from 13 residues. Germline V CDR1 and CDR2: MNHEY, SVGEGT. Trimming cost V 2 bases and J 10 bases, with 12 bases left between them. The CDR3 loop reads CASSYVERGEQFF. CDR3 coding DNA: TGTGCCAGCAGTTACGTAGAGCGAGGCGAGCAGTTCTTC.

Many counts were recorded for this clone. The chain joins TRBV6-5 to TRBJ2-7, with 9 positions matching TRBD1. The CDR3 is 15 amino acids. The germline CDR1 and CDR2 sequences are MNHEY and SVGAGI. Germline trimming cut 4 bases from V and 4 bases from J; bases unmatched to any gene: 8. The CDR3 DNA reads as TGTGCCAGCAGTTCCCCGGGACAGGGCCGGTACGAGCAGTACTTC. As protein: CASSSPGQGRYEQYF.

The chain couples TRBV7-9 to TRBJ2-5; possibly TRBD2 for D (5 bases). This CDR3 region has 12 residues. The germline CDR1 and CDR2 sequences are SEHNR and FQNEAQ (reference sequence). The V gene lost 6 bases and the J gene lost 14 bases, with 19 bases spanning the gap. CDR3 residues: CASSLFAGLIYF. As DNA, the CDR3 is TGTGCCAGCAGTTTATTCGCAGGACTGATTTACTTC.

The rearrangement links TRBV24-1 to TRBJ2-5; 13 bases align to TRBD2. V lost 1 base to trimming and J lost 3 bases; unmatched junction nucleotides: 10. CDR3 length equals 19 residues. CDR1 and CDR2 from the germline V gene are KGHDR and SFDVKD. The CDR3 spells CATSDFGGRTSGGKETQYF. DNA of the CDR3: TGTGCCACCAGTGATTTCGGGGGGCGGACTAGCGGGGGAAAAGAGACCCAGTACTTC.